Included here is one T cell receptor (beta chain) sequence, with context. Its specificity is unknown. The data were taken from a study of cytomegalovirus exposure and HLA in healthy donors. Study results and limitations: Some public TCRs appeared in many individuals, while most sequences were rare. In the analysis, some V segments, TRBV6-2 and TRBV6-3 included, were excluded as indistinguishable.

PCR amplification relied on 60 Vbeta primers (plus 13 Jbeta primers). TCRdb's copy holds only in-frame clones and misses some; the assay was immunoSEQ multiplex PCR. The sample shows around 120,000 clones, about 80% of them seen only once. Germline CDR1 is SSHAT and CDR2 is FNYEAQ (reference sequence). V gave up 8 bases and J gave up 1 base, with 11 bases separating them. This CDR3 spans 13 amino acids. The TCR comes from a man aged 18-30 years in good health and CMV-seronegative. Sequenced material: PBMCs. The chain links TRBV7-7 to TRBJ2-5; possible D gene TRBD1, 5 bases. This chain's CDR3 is CASGKQVQETQYF. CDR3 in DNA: TGTGCCAGCGGCAAACAGGTCCAAGAGACCCAGTACTTC.